Listed below are T cell receptor beta chains from one sample, sequenced in a study of breast tumors, draining lymph nodes, adjacent tissues. TCRdb reprocessed the multiplex PCR reads with MiXCR, giving one entry per CDR3 protein. Of 150,000 to 200,000 distinct CDR3 sequences listed, roughly 30% are singletons. The source material was axillary lymph node tissue. Receptors originate from a female donor with breast cancer. Some clones in this sample may be carry-over from other donors' samples. Each CDR3 is given without its conserved first and last residue. Size is stated for part of the rows, as once, few or many counts, or as a class when the clone is expanded.

TRBV3-1	.	TRBJ2-1	ASSQQGDIDGQF
TRBV25-1	many	TRBJ2-1	ASSHQTVSSYNEQF
TRBV7-9	.	TRBJ1-4	ASTRDSSTNEKLF
TRBV7-2	many	TRBJ2-7	ASSPGVGLGDEQY
TRBV29-1	many	TRBJ2-1	SVDRLAADNEQF
TRBV7-9	many	TRBJ2-2	ASSYKTVTGELF
TRBV13	.	TRBJ1-1	ASTKVGGSTEAF
TRBV6-1	few	TRBJ1-5	ASSEYPEGIQPQH
TRBV6-4	many	TRBJ1-2	ASSDGGWDRANGYT
TRBV29-1	.	TRBJ2-1	SVEVAGGNEQF
TRBV14	.	TRBJ1-1	ASSQWGYTEAF
TRBV6-5	many	TRBJ2-3	ASSLRLAVRDTQY
TRBV11-1	many	TRBJ2-1	ASSSNRDNEQF
TRBV7-7	many	TRBJ2-3	ASSLAEGDTQY
TRBV19	many	TRBJ1-3	ASSIGGQRSGNTIY
TRBV12-3/TRBV12-4	many	TRBJ1-2	ASSLAQEQPYGYT
TRBV29-1	.	TRBJ2-1	SVGQGSSYNEQF
TRBV20-1	.	TRBJ2-7	SARTQGFEQY
TRBV3-1	.	TRBJ1-2	ASSQPDRGYGYT
TRBV6-4	.	TRBJ2-5	ASKRPSGGAQY
TRBV20-1	many	TRBJ2-3	SAIGASGSTDTQY
TRBV19	.	TRBJ1-1	ASSLSGVNTEAF
TRBV5-6	few	TRBJ1-2	ASSLTKAARGYGYT
TRBV5-1	many	TRBJ2-2	ASSFMNTGELF
TRBV24-1	many	TRBJ1-6	ATSDLPGDGPGYNSPLH
TRBV9	many	TRBJ2-1	ASSVGGFGEQF
TRBV9	many	TRBJ2-3	ASSASGGGTDTQY
TRBV10-3	.	TRBJ2-3	AISESADTDTQY
TRBV11-2	many	TRBJ2-7	ASNFDRGYEQY
TRBV18	.	TRBJ1-1	ASSPGVAGFSEAF
TRBV6-1	.	TRBJ1-2	ASSDFWFGGYT
TRBV9	many	TRBJ2-7	ASSAGTRSNEQY
TRBV11-2	few	TRBJ2-1	ASSPRDRGGSYNERF
TRBV5-6	many	TRBJ2-6	ASSTGLAGSSGANVLT
TRBV20-1	.	TRBJ2-7	SARDYAKQTGTQNSYKQY
TRBV10-3	.	TRBJ1-2	AISQGHSGNT
TRBV12-5	.	TRBJ2-5	ASGSSYGAGGYQETQY
TRBV4-2	many	TRBJ2-6	ASSQGRTTGANVLT
TRBV19	many	TRBJ1-5	ASSFGALQH
TRBV6-5	many	TRBJ1-4	ASRAGPARDEKLF
TRBV12-3/TRBV12-4	.	TRBJ2-6	ASSSTSGANVPT
TRBV10-1	many	TRBJ2-1	ATSSLANEQF
TRBV3-1	few	TRBJ1-5	ASWLAGTNQPQH
TRBV7-8	many	TRBJ2-5	ASSSLAGFRQETQY
TRBV4-1	many	TRBJ2-7	ASSQVLRGLPGAYEQY
TRBV7-2	many	TRBJ1-2	ASSFDRGSSNYGYT
TRBV6-5	many	TRBJ2-7	ASTKLQGQGNSKQY